The T cell receptor (beta chain) under discussion was sequenced for a study of cytomegalovirus exposure and HLA in healthy donors. It was with 60 Vbeta and 13 Jbeta primers that the PCR ran. Per the original data handling: In a later analysis, the count reached 74 million or so unique TCR beta chains, with 9 million to 11 million shared. Sequenced by immunoSEQ multiplex PCR; TCRdb stores in-frame clones only, minus some. The V and J calls and clone size come from that table; D and trimming were worked out from the DNA. The repertoire consists of 150,000 to 200,000 clones, with more than 70% occurring once and the leading ten covering approximately 3%. Study-level points and caveats: Later analysis associated a missense DCLRE1C variant with TCR beta V- and J-gene trimming. Sequencing likely generated an artifact that appeared as a cluster of highly shared sequence variants.

Donors in the study were healthy people who gave bone marrow. This clone was recorded a few times. What it recognizes is unknown. Other DNA variants within this sample encode the same CDR3. This TCR was sampled from a male donor in good health and CMV-seronegative. The sample consisted of PBMCs.

CDR3 amino acids: CASSPPGNTGELFF. The DNA for the CDR3 is TGTGCCAGCAGCCCGCCGGGTAACACCGGGGAGCTGTTTTTT. The genes are TRBV28 and TRBJ2-2, with unresolved D. This CDR3 has 14 amino acids. Germline V lookup: CDR1 MDHEN, CDR2 SYDVKM. The V end lost 6 bases, the J end lost 2 bases, and 10 bases lay between the germline ends.